This T cell receptor beta chain was sequenced during a study of tumour-infiltrating T cells in Burkitt lymphoma. Whole-study context: Survival, overall and progression-free, tracked with productive clonality.

There are 13 residues in the CDR3. V lost 2 bases, J lost 3 bases, and 6 bases lay in between. CDR1 LNHDA and CDR2 SQIVND come from the germline V gene (reference sequence). Some clones are missing from TCRdb's copy, which holds only in-frame ones; the method was immunoSEQ multiplex PCR. The data show thousands of clones, roughly 16% seen once. This receptor was obtained from a human donor with diffuse large B-cell lymphoma. The chain uses TRBV19 and TRBJ2-3; D ambiguous. The sample consisted of tumor tissue. The CDR3 reads CASSIKGTDTQYF. The DNA of the CDR3 is TGTGCCAGTAGTATAAAGGGAACAGATACGCAGTATTTT.